This T cell receptor beta chain was captured in a study of tumor-infiltrating lymphocytes in localized non-small cell lung cancer. Using immunoSEQ multiplex PCR, the repertoire was profiled, and TCRdb retains in-frame clones only, with some absent. This table holds roughly 8,900 clones, about 63% found once. Regarding the study as a whole: Not all patients were TCR sequenced, owing to tissue quantity.

Notes on this clone: What it binds is not known.

The sample was uninvolved lung tissue not adjacent to the tumor. The source is a human donor with non-small cell lung cancer.

CDR3 residues: CASSREGQRPQHF. The CDR3 nucleotides read TGTGCCAGCAGCCGCGAGGGGCAGCGGCCCCAGCATTTT. The rearrangement links TRBV28 to TRBJ1-5; D might be TRBD1 (5 bases). Germline assignment: CDR1 MDHEN and CDR2 SYDVKM. There are 13 residues in the CDR3. Trimming removed 6 bases from V and 9 bases from J, with 15 bases in between.